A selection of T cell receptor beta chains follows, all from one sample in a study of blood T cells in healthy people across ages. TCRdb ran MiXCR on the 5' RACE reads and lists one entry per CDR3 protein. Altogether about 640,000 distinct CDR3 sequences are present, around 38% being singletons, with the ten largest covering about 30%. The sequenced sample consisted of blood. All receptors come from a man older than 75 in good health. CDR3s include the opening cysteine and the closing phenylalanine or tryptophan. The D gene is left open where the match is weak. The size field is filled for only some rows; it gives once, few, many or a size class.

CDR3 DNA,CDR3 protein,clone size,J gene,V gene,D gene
TGTGCCAGCAGTGAGACACTAGCGGGAGGTCGAGAGCAGTACTTC,CASSETLAGGREQYF,few,TRBJ2-7,TRBV2,TRBD2
TGTGCCAGCAGTTATCCTAGCGGGAGTGGCGGGGAGCTGTTTTTT,CASSYPSGSGGELFF,few,TRBJ2-2,TRBV6-5,TRBD2
TGTGCCAGCAGTTATCTCGGGGACAGGGCGTACGAGCAGTACTTC,CASSYLGDRAYEQYF,-,TRBJ2-7,TRBV27,TRBD1
TGTGCCAGCAGCTCGCCGTGGATAGCGGGGACAACCTACAATGAGCAGTTCTTC,CASSSPWIAGTTYNEQFF,few,TRBJ2-1,TRBV7-2,TRBD2
TGTGCCAGCAGCGTAGACGAGGGGACCGCAGATACGCAGTATTTT,CASSVDEGTADTQYF,few,TRBJ2-3,TRBV9,-
TGTGCCAGCAGCCAAGATCCCTATGGTCGGGGCTACACCTTC,CASSQDPYGRGYTF,-,TRBJ1-2,TRBV4-2,-
TGTGCCAGTAGTAATAAAGCCTCTGGGGCCAACGTCCTGACTTTC,CASSNKASGANVLTF,once,TRBJ2-6,TRBV19,-
TGTGCCAGCAGCTTAGCCTGGGGCTCTGGGGCCAACGTCCTGACTTTC,CASSLAWGSGANVLTF,few,TRBJ2-6,TRBV7-6,-
TGTGCCATCAGCCGGCGGTGGGACTATGGCTACACCTTC,CAISRRWDYGYTF,few,TRBJ1-2,TRBV10-3,-
TGTGCCAGCAGTGAAGGGTTACGAGAGCCCCAGTACTTC,CASSEGLREPQYF,-,TRBJ2-7,TRBV2,-
TGTGCCAGCAGCTTTGCGGCGGGAGGTAAAAAGACCCAGTACTTC,CASSFAAGGKKTQYF,few,TRBJ2-5,TRBV7-2,TRBD2
TGTGCCAGCAGCCAAGATTTTAGGACAGGGGGATCTGGGGCCAACGTCCTGACTTTC,CASSQDFRTGGSGANVLTF,few,TRBJ2-6,TRBV3-1,TRBD1
TGTGCCAGCAGTGAGGTCGGCAACTCCCGGTATCGGGATGGCTACACCTTC,CASSEVGNSRYRDGYTF,few,TRBJ1-2,TRBV6-4,-
TGTGCCTGGAGTCGGACAGGGAGCTACGAGCAGTACTTC,CAWSRTGSYEQYF,-,TRBJ2-7,TRBV30,TRBD1
TGCAGTGCCGTACAGGCAGGGCCGCTGAACACTGAAGCTTTCTTT,CSAVQAGPLNTEAFF,once,TRBJ1-1,TRBV20-1,-
TGCAGTGCTAGAGGGACAGGGGGCCATGAAGCTTTCTTT,CSARGTGGHEAFF,-,TRBJ1-1,TRBV20-1,TRBD1
TGCAGCGTCCTTCGCAGGGCTTCCATGAAAAACATTCAGTACTTC,CSVLRRASMKNIQYF,many,TRBJ2-4,TRBV29-1,-